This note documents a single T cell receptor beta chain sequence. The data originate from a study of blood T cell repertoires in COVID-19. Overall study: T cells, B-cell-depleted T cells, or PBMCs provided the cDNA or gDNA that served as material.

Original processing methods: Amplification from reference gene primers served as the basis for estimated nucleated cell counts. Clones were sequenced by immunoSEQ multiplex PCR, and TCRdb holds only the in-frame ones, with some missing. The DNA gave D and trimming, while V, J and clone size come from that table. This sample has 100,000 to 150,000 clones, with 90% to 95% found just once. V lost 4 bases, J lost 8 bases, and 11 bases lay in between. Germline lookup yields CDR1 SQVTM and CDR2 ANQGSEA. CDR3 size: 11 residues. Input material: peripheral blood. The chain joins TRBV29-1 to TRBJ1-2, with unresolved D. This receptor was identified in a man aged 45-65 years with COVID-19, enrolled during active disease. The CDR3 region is CSVVSAGGYTF. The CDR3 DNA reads TGCAGCGTTGTATCAGCAGGCGGCTACACCTTC.